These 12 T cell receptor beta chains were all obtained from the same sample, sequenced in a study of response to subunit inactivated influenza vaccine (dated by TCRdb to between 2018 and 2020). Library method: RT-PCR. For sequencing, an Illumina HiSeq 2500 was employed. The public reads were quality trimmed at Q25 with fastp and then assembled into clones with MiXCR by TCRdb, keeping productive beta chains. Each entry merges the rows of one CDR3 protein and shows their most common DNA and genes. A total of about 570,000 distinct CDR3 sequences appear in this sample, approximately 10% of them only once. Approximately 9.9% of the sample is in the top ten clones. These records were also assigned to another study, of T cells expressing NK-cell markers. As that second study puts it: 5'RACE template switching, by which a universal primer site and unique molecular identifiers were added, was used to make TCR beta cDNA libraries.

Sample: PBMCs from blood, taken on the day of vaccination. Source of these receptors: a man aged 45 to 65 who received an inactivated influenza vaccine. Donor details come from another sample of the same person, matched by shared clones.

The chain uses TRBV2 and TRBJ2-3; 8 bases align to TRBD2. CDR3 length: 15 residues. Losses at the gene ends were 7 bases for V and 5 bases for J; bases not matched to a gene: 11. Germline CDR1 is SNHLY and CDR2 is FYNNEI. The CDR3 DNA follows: TGTGCCAGCAAGTTGAGCGGGGGAGCAGGAGATACGCAGTATTTT. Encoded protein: CASKLSGGAGDTQYF.

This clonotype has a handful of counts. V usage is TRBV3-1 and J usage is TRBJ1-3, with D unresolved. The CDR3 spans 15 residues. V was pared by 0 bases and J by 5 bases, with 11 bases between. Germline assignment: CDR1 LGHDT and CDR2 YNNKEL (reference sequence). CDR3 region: CASSQEVSTRNTIYF. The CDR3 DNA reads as TGTGCCAGCAGCCAAGAAGTGTCCACCAGAAACACCATATATTTT.

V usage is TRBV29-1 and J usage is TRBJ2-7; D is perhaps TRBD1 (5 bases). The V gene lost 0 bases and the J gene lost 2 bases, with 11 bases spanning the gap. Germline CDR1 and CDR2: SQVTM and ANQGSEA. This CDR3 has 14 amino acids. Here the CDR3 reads CSVEEAGKTYEQYF. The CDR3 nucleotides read TGCAGCGTTGAAGAGGCAGGGAAGACCTACGAGCAGTACTTC.

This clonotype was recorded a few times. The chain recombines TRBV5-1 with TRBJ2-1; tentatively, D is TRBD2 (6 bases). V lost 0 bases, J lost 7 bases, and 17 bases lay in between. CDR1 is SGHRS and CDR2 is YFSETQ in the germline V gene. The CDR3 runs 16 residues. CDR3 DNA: TGCGCCAGCAGCTTGGAGTTCGGGGGATTGGGAAATGAGCAGTTCTTC. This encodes CASSLEFGGLGNEQFF.

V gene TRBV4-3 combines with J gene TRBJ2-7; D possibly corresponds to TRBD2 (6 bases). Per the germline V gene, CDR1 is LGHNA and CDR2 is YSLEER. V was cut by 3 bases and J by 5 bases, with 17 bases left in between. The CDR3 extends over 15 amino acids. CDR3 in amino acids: CASSQVTGGSDEQYF. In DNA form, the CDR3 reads TGCGCCAGCAGCCAGGTTACTGGGGGGAGCGACGAGCAGTACTTC.

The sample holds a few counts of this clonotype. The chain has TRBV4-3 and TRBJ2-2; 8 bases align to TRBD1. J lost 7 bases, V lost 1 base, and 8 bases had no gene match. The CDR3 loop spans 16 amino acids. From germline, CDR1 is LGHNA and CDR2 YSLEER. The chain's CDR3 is CASSQVSQGAFGELFF. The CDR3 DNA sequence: TGCGCCAGCAGCCAAGTTTCGCAGGGGGCCTTCGGGGAGCTGTTTTTT.

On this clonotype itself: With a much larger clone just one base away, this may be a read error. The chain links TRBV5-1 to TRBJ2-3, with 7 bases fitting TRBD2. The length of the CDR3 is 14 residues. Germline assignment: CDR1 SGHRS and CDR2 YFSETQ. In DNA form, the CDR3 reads TGCGCCAGCAGGGGGGGGGTCTACACATATACGCAGTATTTT. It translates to CASRGGVYTYTQYF.

This CDR3 reads CASSYGLEGADNEQFF. In DNA form, the CDR3 reads TGTGCCAGCAGTTATGGCCTGGAGGGCGCTGACAATGAGCAGTTCTTC. The chain couples TRBV6-5 to TRBJ2-1; D is perhaps TRBD2 (6 bases). This CDR3 contains 16 residues. Germline loops: CDR1 MNHEY, CDR2 SVGAGI. V was cut by 3 bases and J by 5 bases, with 17 bases left in between.

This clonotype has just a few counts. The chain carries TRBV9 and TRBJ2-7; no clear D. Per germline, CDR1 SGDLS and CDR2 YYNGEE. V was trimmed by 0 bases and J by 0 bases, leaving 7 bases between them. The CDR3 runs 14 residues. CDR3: CASSVADSSYEQYF. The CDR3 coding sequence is TGTGCCAGCAGCGTAGCCGATAGCTCCTACGAGCAGTACTTC.

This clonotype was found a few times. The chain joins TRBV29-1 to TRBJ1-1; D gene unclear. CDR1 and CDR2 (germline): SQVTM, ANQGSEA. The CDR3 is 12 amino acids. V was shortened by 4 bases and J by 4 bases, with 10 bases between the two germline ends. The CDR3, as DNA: TGCAGCGTTGGACCGAAGGGCACTGAAGCTTTCTTT. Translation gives CSVGPKGTEAFF.

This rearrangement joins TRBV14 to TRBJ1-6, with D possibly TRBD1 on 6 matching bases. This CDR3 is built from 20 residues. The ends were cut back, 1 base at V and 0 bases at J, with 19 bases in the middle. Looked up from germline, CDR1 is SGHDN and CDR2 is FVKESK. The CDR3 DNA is TGTGCCAGCAGCCAAGTCGGAGGGGGAGTACGGAGCTCCTATAATTCACCCCTCCACTTT. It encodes CASSQVGGGVRSSYNSPLHF.

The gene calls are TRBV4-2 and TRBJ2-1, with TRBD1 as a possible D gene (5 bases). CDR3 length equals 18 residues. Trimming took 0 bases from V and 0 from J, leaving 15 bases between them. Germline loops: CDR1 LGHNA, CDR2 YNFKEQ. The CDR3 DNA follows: TGTGCCAGCAGCCAAGAGGACATAAGGATTAGCTCCTACAATGAGCAGTTCTTC. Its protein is CASSQEDIRISSYNEQFF.